This TCR beta chain comes out of a study of blood T cell repertoires in COVID-19. Study details: The United States, Italy and Spain provided the acute and convalescent COVID-19 samples. The analysed material was cDNA or gDNA that came from T cells, B-cell-depleted T cells, or PBMCs.

Germline lookup yields CDR1 LNHDA and CDR2 SQIVND (reference sequence). Trimming removed 5 bases from V and 0 bases from J, with 11 bases in between. The CDR3 is 14 amino acids. The authors' processing: Reference gene primer amplification in the assay estimated nucleated cell counts. Produced via immunoSEQ multiplex PCR; TCRdb's table is partial and in-frame only. V and J calls and clone size are copied from that table; D and trimming were computed from the DNA. The table lists 350,000 or so clones, around 80% of them singletons. Sequenced material: peripheral blood. The rearrangement joins TRBV19 to TRBJ2-7, with D maybe TRBD2 (6 bases). The sequence came from a man aged 30 to 45 with active or convalescent COVID-19. CDR3 sequence: CASSRDSYSYEQYF. The CDR3 nucleotides read TGTGCCAGTAGTCGGGACTCATACTCCTACGAGCAGTACTTC.